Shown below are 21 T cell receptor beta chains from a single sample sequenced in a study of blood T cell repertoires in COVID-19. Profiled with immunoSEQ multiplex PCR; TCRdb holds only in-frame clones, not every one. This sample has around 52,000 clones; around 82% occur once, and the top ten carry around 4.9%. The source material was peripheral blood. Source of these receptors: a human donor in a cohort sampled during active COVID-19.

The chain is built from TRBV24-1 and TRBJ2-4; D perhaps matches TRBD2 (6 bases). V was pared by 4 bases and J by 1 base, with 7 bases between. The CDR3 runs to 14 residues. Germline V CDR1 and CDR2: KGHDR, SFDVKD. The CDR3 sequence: CATSEEGAKNIQYF. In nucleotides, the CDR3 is TGTGCCACCAGTGAGGAGGGGGCCAAAAACATTCAGTACTTC.

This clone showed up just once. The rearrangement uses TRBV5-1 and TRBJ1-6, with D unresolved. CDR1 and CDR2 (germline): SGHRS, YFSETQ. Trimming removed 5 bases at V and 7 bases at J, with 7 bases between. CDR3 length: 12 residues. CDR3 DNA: TGCGCCAGCAGGGTTGAGAATTCACCCCTCCACTTT. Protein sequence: CASRVENSPLHF. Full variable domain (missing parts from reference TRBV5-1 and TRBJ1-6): KAGVTQTPRYLIKTRGQQVTLSCSPISGHRSVSWYQQTPGQGLQFLFEYFSETQRNKGNFPGRFSGRQFSNSRSEMNVSTLELGDSALYLCASRVENSPLHFGNGTRLTVT.

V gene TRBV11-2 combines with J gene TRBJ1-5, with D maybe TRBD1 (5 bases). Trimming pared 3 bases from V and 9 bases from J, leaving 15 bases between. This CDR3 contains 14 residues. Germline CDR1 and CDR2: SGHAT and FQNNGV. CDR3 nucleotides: TGTGCCAGCAGCTTCCGCGGGGGGAGTTGGCCCCAGCATTTT. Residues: CASSFRGGSWPQHF. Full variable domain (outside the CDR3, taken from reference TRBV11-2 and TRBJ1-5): EAGVAQSPRYKIIEKRQSVAFWCNPISGHATLYWYQQILGQGPKLLIQFQNNGVVDDSQLPKDRFSAERLKGVDSTLKIQPAKLEDSAVYLCASSFRGGSWPQHFGDGTRLSIL.

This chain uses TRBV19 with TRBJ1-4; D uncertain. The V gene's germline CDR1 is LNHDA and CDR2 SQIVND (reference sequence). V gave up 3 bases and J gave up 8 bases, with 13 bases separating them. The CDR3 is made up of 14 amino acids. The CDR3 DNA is TGTGCCAGTAGTATCGCCGGGTCTGGGGAAAAACTGTTTTTT. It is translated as CASSIAGSGEKLFF.

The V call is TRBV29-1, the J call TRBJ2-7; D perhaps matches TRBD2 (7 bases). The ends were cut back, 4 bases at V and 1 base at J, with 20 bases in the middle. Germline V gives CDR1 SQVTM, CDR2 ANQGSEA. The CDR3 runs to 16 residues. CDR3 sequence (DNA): TGCAGCGTTGGTCGGGGGGCTAGCAAGGGGTCCTACGAGCAGTACTTC. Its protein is CSVGRGASKGSYEQYF.

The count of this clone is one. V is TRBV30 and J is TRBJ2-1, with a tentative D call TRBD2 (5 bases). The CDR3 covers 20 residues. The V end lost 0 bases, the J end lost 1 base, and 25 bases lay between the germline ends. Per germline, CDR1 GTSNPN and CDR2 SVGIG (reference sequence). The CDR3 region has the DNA TGTGCCTGGAGTGTTGGTATAGCGCCCATCGTCATCGCATCCTACAATGAGCAGTTCTTC. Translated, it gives CAWSVGIAPIVIASYNEQFF.

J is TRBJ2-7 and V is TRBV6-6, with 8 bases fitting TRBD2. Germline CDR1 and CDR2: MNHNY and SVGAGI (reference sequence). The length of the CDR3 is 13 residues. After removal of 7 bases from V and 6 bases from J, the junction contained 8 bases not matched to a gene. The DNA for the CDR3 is TGTGCCAGCACTCAAACCGGGGGGGGCGAGCAGTACTTC. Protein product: CASTQTGGGEQYF.

CDR3 nucleotides: TGTGCCTGGTCTCAGGGGGATAACTATGGCTACACCTTC. Its translation: CAWSQGDNYGYTF. The genes are TRBV30 and TRBJ1-2, with 7 bases identical to TRBD1. Germline V gene lookup returns CDR1 GTSNPN and CDR2 SVGIG (reference sequence). This CDR3 spans 13 amino acids. The ends lost 5 bases at V and 1 base at J; junction bases unmatched: 4.

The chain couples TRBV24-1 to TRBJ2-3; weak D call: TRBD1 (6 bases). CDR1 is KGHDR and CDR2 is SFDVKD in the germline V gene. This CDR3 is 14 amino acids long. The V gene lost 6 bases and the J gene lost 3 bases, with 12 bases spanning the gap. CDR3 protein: CATSKFTGTDTQYF. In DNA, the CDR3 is TGTGCCACCAGTAAATTCACAGGGACAGATACGCAGTATTTT.

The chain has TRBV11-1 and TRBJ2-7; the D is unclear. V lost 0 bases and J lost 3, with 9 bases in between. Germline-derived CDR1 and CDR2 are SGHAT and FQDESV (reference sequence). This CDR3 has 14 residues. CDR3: CASSLALMSYEQYF. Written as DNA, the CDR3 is TGTGCCAGCAGCTTAGCGCTCATGAGCTACGAGCAGTACTTC.

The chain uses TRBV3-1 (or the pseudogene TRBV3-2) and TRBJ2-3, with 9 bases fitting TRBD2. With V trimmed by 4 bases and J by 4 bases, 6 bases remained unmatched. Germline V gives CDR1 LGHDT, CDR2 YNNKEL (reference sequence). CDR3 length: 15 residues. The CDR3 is CASSPRTSAADTQYF. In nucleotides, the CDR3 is TGTGCCAGCAGCCCTCGGACTAGCGCCGCAGATACGCAGTATTTT.

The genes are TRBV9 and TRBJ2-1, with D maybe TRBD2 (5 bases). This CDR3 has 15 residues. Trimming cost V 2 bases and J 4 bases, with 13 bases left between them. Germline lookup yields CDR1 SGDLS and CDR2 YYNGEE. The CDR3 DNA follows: TGTGCCAGCAGCGTGGACTCCACCACTTACAATGAGCAGTTCTTC. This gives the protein CASSVDSTTYNEQFF.

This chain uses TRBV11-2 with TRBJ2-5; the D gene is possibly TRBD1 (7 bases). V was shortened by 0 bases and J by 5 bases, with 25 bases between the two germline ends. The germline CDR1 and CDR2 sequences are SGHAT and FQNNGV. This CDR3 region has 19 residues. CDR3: CASSLDQLAGGRGSETQYF. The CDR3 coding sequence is TGTGCCAGCAGCTTAGATCAACTAGCCGGGGGCAGGGGGTCGGAGACCCAGTACTTC.

CDR3 nucleotide sequence: TGTGCCAGCAGCCCCTGGACAGGTGGCTTGGGCTACACCTTC. Translating gives CASSPWTGGLGYTF. The chain combines TRBV3-1 (or the pseudogene TRBV3-2) with TRBJ1-2, with 7 bases lining up with TRBD1. The CDR3 has 14 residues. V trimming: 4 bases; J trimming: 8 bases; junction bases outside the gene matches: 10. The germline gives CDR1 LGHDT, CDR2 YNNKEL (reference sequence).

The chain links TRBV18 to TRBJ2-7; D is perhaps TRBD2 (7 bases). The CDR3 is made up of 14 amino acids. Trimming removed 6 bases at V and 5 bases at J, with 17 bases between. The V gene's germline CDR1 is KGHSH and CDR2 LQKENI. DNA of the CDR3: TGTGCCAGCTCCGGGGGGCGGGAAGAGAACGAGCAGTACTTC. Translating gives CASSGGREENEQYF.

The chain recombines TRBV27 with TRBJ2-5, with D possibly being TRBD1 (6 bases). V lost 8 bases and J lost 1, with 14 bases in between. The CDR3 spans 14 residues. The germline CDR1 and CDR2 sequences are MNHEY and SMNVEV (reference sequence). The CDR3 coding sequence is TGTGCCAGCGGACATAAACAGGGCCAAGAGACCCAGTACTTC. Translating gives CASGHKQGQETQYF.

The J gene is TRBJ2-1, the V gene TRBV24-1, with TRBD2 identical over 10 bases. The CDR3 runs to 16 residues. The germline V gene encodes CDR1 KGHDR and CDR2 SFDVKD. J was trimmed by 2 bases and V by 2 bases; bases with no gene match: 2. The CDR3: CATSDSLAGAYNEQFF. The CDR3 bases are TGTGCCACCAGTGATTCCCTAGCGGGGGCCTACAATGAGCAGTTCTTC.

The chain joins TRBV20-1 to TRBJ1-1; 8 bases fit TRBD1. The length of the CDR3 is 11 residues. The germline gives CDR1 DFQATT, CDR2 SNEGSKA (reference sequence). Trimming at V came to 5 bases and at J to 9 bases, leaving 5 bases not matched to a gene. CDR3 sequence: CSAGTGSQAFF. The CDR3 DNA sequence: TGCAGTGCTGGGACAGGCTCTCAAGCTTTCTTT.

Here the CDR3 reads CASSQYGAGSTDTQYF. The DNA of the CDR3 is TGCGCCAGCAGCCAATACGGGGCGGGGAGCACAGATACGCAGTATTTT. The V call is TRBV4-1, the J call TRBJ2-3; TRBD2 is a possible D gene (6 bases). Between the trimmed V and J ends, which lost 2 bases and 0 bases, there was a span of 12 bases. The germline CDR1 and CDR2 sequences are MGHRA and YSYEKL. The length of the CDR3 is 16 residues.

CDR3 region: CASSPRQARSGNTIYF. The CDR3 DNA follows: TGTGCCAGCAGCCCCCGACAGGCACGCTCTGGAAACACCATATATTTT. The V gene is TRBV13, the J gene TRBJ1-3; D perhaps matches TRBD1 (6 bases). V lost 5 bases to trimming and J lost 0 bases, with 14 bases between them. Germline lookup yields CDR1 PRHDT and CDR2 FYEKMQ (reference sequence). The CDR3 consists of 16 residues.

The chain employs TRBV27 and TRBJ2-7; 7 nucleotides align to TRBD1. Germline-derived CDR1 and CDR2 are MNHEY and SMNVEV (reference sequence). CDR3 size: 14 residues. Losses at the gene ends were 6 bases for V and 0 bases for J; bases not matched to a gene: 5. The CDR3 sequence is CASRLQGVSYEQYF. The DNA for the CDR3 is TGTGCCAGCAGATTGCAGGGGGTCTCCTACGAGCAGTACTTC.